This TCR beta chain was sequenced during a study of OX40 agonist ivuxolimab in advanced cancers. Points from the study as a whole: In general, CD8+ T cells held more expanded clones than CD4+ did, on average.

Only in-frame clones appear in the TCRdb table, and some are missing; sequencing was by immunoSEQ multiplex PCR. Of some 19,000 clones listed, 87% were seen once; the top ten hold roughly 30%. This clone was observed once. Its specificity is not known. Sequencing was performed on CD4+ or CD8+ T cells sorted from blood, taken in a trial of the OX40 agonist ivuxolimab. The sequence was obtained from an adult with an advanced solid tumor such as melanoma, head and neck, liver or kidney cancer.

The CDR3 sequence is CASSQEGRVGYEQYF. The CDR3 DNA follows: TGCGCCAGCAGCCAAGAGGGCCGCGTGGGCTACGAGCAGTACTTC. V gene TRBV4-1 combines with J gene TRBJ2-7; no firm D call. The V end was cut by 0 bases, the J end by 3 bases, with 12 bases between. The CDR3 totals 15 residues. Per the germline V gene, CDR1 is MGHRA and CDR2 is YSYEKL.